The T cell receptor beta chain described here comes from a study of response to subunit inactivated influenza vaccine. Findings and limits, study-wide: The authors suggested that few new T cells are recruited per seasonal influenza vaccination.

CDR3 length: 12 amino acids. V dropped 8 bases and J dropped 6 bases, with 10 bases sitting between them. The sample holds a few counts of this clonotype. Antigen: not known. Each CDR3 protein is one row after TCRdb ran MiXCR on the RT-PCR reads. Among about 830,000 distinct CDR3 sequences, 18% were seen once, and the ten largest hold about a tenth. The sequence was obtained from a man in his fifties who received an inactivated influenza vaccine. The source was PBMCs from blood, collected more than 4 days after vaccination. The genes are TRBV12-3 or TRBV12-4 and TRBJ2-2; D call uncertain. CDR3 residues: CASVLGPGELFF. The CDR3 DNA is TGTGCCAGCGTGCTAGGCCCCGGGGAGCTGTTTTTT.